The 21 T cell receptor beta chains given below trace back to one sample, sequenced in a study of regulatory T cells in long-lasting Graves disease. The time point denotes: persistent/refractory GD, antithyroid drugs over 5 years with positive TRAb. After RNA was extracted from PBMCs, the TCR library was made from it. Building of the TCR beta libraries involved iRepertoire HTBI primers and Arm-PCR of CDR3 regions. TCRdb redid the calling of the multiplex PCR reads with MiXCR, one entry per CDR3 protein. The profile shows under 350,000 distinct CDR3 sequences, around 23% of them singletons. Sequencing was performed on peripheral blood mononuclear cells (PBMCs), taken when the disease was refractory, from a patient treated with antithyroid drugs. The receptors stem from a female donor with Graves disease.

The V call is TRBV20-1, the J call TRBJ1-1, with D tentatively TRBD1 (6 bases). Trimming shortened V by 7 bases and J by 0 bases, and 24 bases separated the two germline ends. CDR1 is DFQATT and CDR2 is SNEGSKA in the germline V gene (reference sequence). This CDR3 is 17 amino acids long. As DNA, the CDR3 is TGCAGTGTCCGCCCTGGACAGACAACCACTTTGAACACTGAAGCTTTCTTT. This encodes CSVRPGQTTTLNTEAFF.

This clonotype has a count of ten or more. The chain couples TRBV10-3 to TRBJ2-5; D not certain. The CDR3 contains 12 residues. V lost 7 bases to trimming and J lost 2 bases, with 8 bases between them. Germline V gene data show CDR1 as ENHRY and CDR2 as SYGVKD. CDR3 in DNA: TGTGCCATCAATTCAGGTCAAGAGACCCAGTACTTC. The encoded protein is CAINSGQETQYF.

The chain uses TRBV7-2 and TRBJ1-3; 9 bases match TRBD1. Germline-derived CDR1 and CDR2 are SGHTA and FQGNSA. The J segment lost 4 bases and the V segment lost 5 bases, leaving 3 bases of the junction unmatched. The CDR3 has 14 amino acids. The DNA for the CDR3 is TGTGCCAGCAGCCCCACAGGGGGCGGAAACACCATATATTTT. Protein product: CASSPTGGGNTIYF.

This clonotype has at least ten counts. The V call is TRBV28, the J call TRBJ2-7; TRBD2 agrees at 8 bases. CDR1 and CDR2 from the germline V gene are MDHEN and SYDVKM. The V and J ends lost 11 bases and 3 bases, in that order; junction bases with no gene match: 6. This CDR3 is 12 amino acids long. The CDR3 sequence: CAAGLVGYEQYF. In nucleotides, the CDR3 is TGTGCCGCGGGACTAGTGGGCTACGAGCAGTACTTC.

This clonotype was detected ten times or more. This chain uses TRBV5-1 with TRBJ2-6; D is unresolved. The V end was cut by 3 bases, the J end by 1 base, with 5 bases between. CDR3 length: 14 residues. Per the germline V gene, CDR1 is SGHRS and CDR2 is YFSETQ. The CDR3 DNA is TGCGCCAGCAGCTACAGATCTGGGGCCAACGTCCTGACTTTC. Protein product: CASSYRSGANVLTF. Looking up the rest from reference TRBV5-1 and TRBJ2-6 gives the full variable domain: KAGVTQTPRYLIKTRGQQVTLSCSPISGHRSVSWYQQTPGQGLQFLFEYFSETQRNKGNFPGRFSGRQFSNSRSEMNVSTLELGDSALYLCASSYRSGANVLTFGAGSRLTVL.

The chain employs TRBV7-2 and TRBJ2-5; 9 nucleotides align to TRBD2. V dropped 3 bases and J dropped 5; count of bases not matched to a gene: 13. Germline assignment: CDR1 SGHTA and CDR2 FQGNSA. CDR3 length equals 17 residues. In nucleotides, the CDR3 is TGTGCCAGCAGCTTTTCGACTAGCGCGGGGGGGGGGGAGACCCAGTACTTC. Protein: CASSFSTSAGGGETQYF.

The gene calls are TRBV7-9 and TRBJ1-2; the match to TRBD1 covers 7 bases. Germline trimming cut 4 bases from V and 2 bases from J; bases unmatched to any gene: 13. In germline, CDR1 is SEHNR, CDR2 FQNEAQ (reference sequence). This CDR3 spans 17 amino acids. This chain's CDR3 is CASSSGQRLSANYGYTF. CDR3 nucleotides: TGTGCCAGCAGCTCGGGACAGAGACTTTCCGCCAACTATGGCTACACCTTC.

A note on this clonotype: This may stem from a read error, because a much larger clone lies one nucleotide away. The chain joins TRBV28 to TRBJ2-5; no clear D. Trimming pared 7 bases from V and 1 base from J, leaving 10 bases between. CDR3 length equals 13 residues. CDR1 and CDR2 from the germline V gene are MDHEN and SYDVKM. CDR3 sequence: CASTPFTQETQYF. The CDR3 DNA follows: TGTGCCAGCACCCCGTTTACCCAAGAGACCCAGTACTTC.

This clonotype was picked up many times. The CDR3 DNA follows: TGTGCCACCAAAAGGGCTAGCGGCAACCAAGAGACCCAGTACTTC. This gives the protein CATKRASGNQETQYF. The chain combines TRBV2 with TRBJ2-5; 7 nucleotides match TRBD2. Germline loops: CDR1 SNHLY, CDR2 FYNNEI. V dropped 10 bases and J dropped 0; count of bases not matched to a gene: 11. This CDR3 is built from 15 residues.

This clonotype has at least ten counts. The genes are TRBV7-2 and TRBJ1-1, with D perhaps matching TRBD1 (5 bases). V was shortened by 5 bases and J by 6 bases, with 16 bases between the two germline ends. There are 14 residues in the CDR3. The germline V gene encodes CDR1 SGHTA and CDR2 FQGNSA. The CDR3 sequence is CASSPRQRNAEAFF. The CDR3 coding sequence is TGTGCCAGCAGCCCAAGACAGAGAAACGCTGAAGCTTTCTTT.

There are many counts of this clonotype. CDR3: CASSSDEQGAGTEAFF. CDR3 DNA sequence: TGTGCCAGCAGCTCAGATGAGCAGGGGGCAGGCACTGAAGCTTTCTTT. V usage is TRBV11-3 and J usage is TRBJ1-1, with 8 bases identical to TRBD1. V shed 4 bases, J shed 4 bases, and the junction held 11 bases outside the gene matches. Germline values: CDR1 SGHNT, CDR2 YENEEA. There are 16 residues in the CDR3.

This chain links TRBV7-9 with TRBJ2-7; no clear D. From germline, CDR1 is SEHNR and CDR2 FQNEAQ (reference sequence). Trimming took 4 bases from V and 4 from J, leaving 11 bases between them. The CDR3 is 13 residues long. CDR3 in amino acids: CASSSGRIYEQYF. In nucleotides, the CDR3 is TGTGCCAGCAGCTCCGGACGGATTTACGAGCAGTACTTC.

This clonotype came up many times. CDR3 nucleotide sequence: TGTGCCAGCAGTCCCGGGACATGGGGCACTGAAGCTTTCTTT. Translation gives CASSPGTWGTEAFF. The rearrangement joins TRBV12-3 or TRBV12-4 to TRBJ1-1; D might be TRBD1 (6 bases). V lost 5 bases and J lost 4, with 14 bases in between. The CDR3 is 14 amino acids.

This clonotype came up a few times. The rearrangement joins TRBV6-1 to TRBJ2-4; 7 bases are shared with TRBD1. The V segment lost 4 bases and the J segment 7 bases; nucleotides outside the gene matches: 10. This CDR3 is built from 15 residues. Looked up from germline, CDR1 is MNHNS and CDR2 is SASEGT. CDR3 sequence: CASSGGTDSSNIQYF. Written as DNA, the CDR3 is TGTGCCAGCAGTGGGGGGACAGATTCGTCGAACATTCAGTACTTC.

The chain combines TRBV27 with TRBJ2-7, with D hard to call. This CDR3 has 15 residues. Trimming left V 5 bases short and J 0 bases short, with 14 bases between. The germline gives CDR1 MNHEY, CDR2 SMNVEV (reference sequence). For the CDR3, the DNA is TGTGCCAGCAGTCCCCGGGCTGAAAGCTCCTACGAGCAGTACTTC. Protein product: CASSPRAESSYEQYF.

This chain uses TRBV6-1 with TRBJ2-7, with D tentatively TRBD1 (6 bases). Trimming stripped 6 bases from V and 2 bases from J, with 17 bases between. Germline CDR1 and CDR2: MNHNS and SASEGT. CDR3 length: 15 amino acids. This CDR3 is CASRPPGALTYEQYF. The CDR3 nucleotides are TGTGCCAGCAGGCCCCCAGGGGCCCTTACCTACGAGCAGTACTTC.

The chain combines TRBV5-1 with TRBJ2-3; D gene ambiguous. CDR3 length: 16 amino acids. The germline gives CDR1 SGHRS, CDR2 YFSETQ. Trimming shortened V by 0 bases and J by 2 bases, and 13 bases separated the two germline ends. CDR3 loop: CASSLGQGINTDTQYF. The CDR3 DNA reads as TGCGCCAGCAGCTTGGGGCAAGGGATAAACACAGATACGCAGTATTTT.

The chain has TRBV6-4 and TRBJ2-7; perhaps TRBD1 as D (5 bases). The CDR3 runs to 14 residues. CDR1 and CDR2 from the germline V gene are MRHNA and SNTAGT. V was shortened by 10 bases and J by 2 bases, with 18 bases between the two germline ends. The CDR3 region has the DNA TGTGCCACCAGGACCAGGGCACGTACCTACGAGCAGTACTTC. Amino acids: CATRTRARTYEQYF.

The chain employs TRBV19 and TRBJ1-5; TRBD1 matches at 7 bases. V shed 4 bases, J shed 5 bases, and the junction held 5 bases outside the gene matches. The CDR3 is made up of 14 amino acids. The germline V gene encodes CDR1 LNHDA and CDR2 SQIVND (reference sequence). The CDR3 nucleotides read TGTGCCAGTAGTACGGGACAGCACTATCAGCCCCAGCATTTT. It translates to CASSTGQHYQPQHF.

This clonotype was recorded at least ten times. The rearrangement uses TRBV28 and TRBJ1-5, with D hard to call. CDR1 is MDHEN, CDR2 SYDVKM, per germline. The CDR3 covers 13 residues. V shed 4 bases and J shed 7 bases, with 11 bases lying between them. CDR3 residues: CASSSGKKQPQHF. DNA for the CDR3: TGTGCCAGCAGTTCCGGGAAAAAACAGCCCCAGCATTTT.

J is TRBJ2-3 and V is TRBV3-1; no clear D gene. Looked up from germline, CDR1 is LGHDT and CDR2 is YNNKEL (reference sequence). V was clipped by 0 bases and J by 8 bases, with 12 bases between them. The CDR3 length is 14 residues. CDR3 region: CASSQDRNPGTQYF. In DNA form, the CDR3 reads TGTGCCAGCAGCCAAGATCGAAACCCTGGTACGCAGTATTTT.